Listed below are T cell receptor beta chains from one sample, sequenced in a study of OX40 agonist ivuxolimab in advanced cancers. The data were produced by immunoSEQ multiplex PCR, yet TCRdb's version contains in-frame clones alone and is incomplete. The profile shows tens of thousands of clones, 70% to 90% of them singletons. Sample: CD4+ or CD8+ T cells sorted from blood, taken in a trial of the OX40 agonist ivuxolimab. Every receptor here comes from an adult with an advanced solid tumor such as melanoma, head and neck, liver or kidney cancer. CDR3s include the opening cysteine and the closing phenylalanine or tryptophan. The D gene is left open where the match is weak. Clone size, where shown, is once, few, many, or a class for clones that have expanded.

j_gene,d_gene,v_gene,abundance,CDR3nt,CDR3aa
TRBJ2-7,.,TRBV7-2,few,TGTGCCAGCACGAACTACCCCTCCTACGAGCAGTACTTC,CASTNYPSYEQYF
TRBJ1-1,TRBD1,TRBV29-1,.,TGCAGCGGAAAAACGACAGGGAAGGCTTTCTTT,CSGKTTGKAFF
TRBJ1-1,.,TRBV5-8,.,TGTGCCAGCAGCTTCGGGGGCCTCCTGAACACTGAAGCTTTCTTT,CASSFGGLLNTEAFF
TRBJ1-2,.,TRBV18,once,TGTGCCAGCTCACCAAGCCGCGGGAGGGACGTTAGAGGCTACACCTTC,CASSPSRGRDVRGYTF
TRBJ2-1,.,TRBV5-1,.,TGCGCCAGCAGCCTCCCCCAAGGCGGGAAGTTTGAGCAGTTCTTC,CASSLPQGGKFEQFF
TRBJ1-1,TRBD1,TRBV11-3,once,TGTGCCAGCAGCGCGGGGGACAGGGGGGAGAACACTGAAGCTTTCTTT,CASSAGDRGENTEAFF
TRBJ2-2,.,TRBV13,.,TGTGCCAGCAGCTTAGAGGGAGACTGGACCGGGGAGCTGTTTTTT,CASSLEGDWTGELFF
TRBJ2-2,.,TRBV15,.,TGTGCCACGCCGCGCTCAGCGAACACCGGGGAGCTGTTTTTT,CATPRSANTGELFF
TRBJ2-7,.,TRBV20-1,.,TGCAGTGCTTTACTCCTCGAGCAGTACTTC,CSALLLEQYF
TRBJ1-2,TRBD1,TRBV6-4,.,TGTGCCAGCAGTGAACAGGGGGGTGGCTACACCTTC,CASSEQGGGYTF
TRBJ1-1,TRBD1,TRBV11-2,.,TGTGCCAGCAGCTTAGGGACAGGGTACACTGAAGCTTTCTTT,CASSLGTGYTEAFF
TRBJ2-6,.,TRBV4-2,few,TGTGCCAGCAGCCAAACAAAAGGCCCCGGGGCCAACGTCCTGACTTTC,CASSQTKGPGANVLTF
TRBJ2-1,TRBD2,TRBV9,.,TGTGCCAGCAGCCTCGAAAACCGACTAGCGGGAGCCCCCTACAATGAGCAGTTCTTC,CASSLENRLAGAPYNEQFF
TRBJ1-2,.,TRBV23-1,.,TGCGCCAGCCTAAAGACGGACAGTCCCAACTATGGCTACACCTTC,CASLKTDSPNYGYTF
TRBJ2-1,TRBD2,TRBV19,.,TGTGCCAGTAGTATACCCTATTCCGGGACTAGCAGCTACAATGAGCAGTTCTTC,CASSIPYSGTSSYNEQFF
TRBJ1-5,.,TRBV12-5,.,TGTGCTAGTGGCAGGGACAATCAGCCCCAGCATTTT,CASGRDNQPQHF
TRBJ2-5,.,TRBV7-7,.,TGTGCCAGCAGCTTAACAGATGGGGTTTTGGAGACCCAGTACTTC,CASSLTDGVLETQYF
TRBJ2-1,TRBD2,TRBV27,.,TGTGCCAGCAGTCTTGGACTAGCCAATGAGCAGTTCTTC,CASSLGLANEQFF
TRBJ1-4,TRBD1,TRBV11-2,.,TGTGCCAGCAGCCTAGGACAGGCGGTGAATGAAAAACTGTTTTTT,CASSLGQAVNEKLFF
TRBJ1-2,.,TRBV13,.,TGTGCCAGCAGCTTACAGGGGATAAATGGCTACACCTTC,CASSLQGINGYTF
TRBJ1-4,TRBD1,TRBV4-2,few,TGTGCCAGCAGCCAAGCAGGGGGGGGAAATGAAAAACTGTTTTTT,CASSQAGGGNEKLFF
TRBJ2-3,.,TRBV5-1,.,TGCGCCAGCAGCTTGAAAGATACGCAGTATTTT,CASSLKDTQYF
TRBJ1-2,.,TRBV4-1,.,TGCGCCAGCAGCCAAGAATCGTTAGAGGCAGGCTATGGCTACACCTTC,CASSQESLEAGYGYTF
TRBJ1-5,.,TRBV6-5,.,TGTGCCAGCAGCCCCGATACCTGGCCCCCCCAGCCCCAGCATTTT,CASSPDTWPPQPQHF
TRBJ1-1,TRBD1,TRBV11-2,.,TGTGCCAGCAGCCTTACCTGGGACAGGGGAAACACTGAAGCTTTCTTT,CASSLTWDRGNTEAFF
TRBJ2-4,TRBD2,TRBV19,.,TGTGCCAGTAGTATTGGACTAGCGGGGTCCTTAGCCAAAAACATTCAGTACTTC,CASSIGLAGSLAKNIQYF
TRBJ2-3,.,TRBV27,.,TGTGCCAGCAGTCCCTGGAACGCCGGAACAGATACGCAGTATTTT,CASSPWNAGTDTQYF
TRBJ2-3,TRBD2,TRBV25-1,.,TGTGCCAGCAGTGCCGGGAGGGTAGGAGATACGCAGTATTTT,CASSAGRVGDTQYF
TRBJ2-7,TRBD1,TRBV6-5,.,TGTGCCAGCAAGCGGTCCGGACAGGGGGCCTACGAGCAGTACTTC,CASKRSGQGAYEQYF
TRBJ2-7,TRBD2,TRBV5-6,.,TGTGCCAGCAGCTTGTCGGGACTAGCGGATTACGAGCAGTACTTC,CASSLSGLADYEQYF
TRBJ2-2,.,TRBV9,.,TGTGCCAGCAGCGTAGGAGCATCGAGGCCCCTGAACACCGGGGAGCTGTTTTTT,CASSVGASRPLNTGELFF
TRBJ2-7,TRBD1,TRBV19,.,TGTGCCAGTAGTATAGCCCAGCCGGGACAGGGGTTTGTGTACGAGCAGTACTTC,CASSIAQPGQGFVYEQYF
TRBJ1-4,.,TRBV5-1,.,TGCGCCAGCAGCTTGAAGGGGGCAACTAATGAAAAACTGTTTTTT,CASSLKGATNEKLFF
TRBJ2-5,.,TRBV19,.,TGTGCCAGTGGTACGGCAGAGACCCAGTACTTC,CASGTAETQYF
TRBJ1-1,.,TRBV30,.,TGTGCCTGGAGTGTACCGGGGCCCGGCGGGAACACTGAAGCTTTCTTT,CAWSVPGPGGNTEAFF
TRBJ2-7,.,TRBV10-3,.,TGTGCCATCAGTAGGGAAGGTGGGTACGGGCAGTACTTC,CAISREGGYGQYF
TRBJ2-1,TRBD2,TRBV2,.,TGTGCCAGCAGTAGGACTAGCGGGGAAAATGAGCAGTTCTTC,CASSRTSGENEQFF
TRBJ1-6,.,TRBV11-2,.,TGTGCCAGCAGCCCCGGACTAAATTCACCCCTCCACTTT,CASSPGLNSPLHF
TRBJ1-1,.,TRBV7-9,.,TGTGCCAGCAGCTTACAAGGGGCAGGGACTGAAGCTTTCTTT,CASSLQGAGTEAFF